The 11 T cell receptor beta chains given below trace back to one sample, sequenced in a study of blood T cell repertoires in COVID-19. Sequencing used immunoSEQ multiplex PCR; TCRdb keeps in-frame clones, though not all of them. The sample records under 250,000 clones, more than 70% being singletons. What was sequenced was PBMCs or T cells enriched from blood (not recorded which). The receptors originated from a man aged 25 to 40 with acute COVID-19.

The rearrangement uses TRBV29-1 and TRBJ2-7; D is ambiguous. CDR1 SQVTM and CDR2 ANQGSEA come from the germline V gene. CDR3 size: 12 residues. The V gene lost 4 bases and the J gene lost 1 base, with 8 bases spanning the gap. CDR3 loop: CSVVHQSYEQYF. The CDR3 coding sequence is TGCAGCGTTGTTCACCAGTCCTACGAGCAGTACTTC.

This chain uses TRBV30 with TRBJ2-3, with TRBD2 as a possible D gene (6 bases). V lost 2 bases, J lost 7 bases, and 10 bases lay in between. Germline CDR1 and CDR2: GTSNPN and SVGIG (reference sequence). The CDR3 runs to 12 residues. The CDR3 DNA reads as TGTGCCTGGAGTCCGGGGGTAAATACGCAGTATTTT. This gives the protein CAWSPGVNTQYF. The full variable domain, rest sourced from reference TRBV30 and TRBJ2-3, is SQTIHQWPATLVQPVGSPLSLECTVEGTSNPNLYWYRQAAGRGLQLLFYSVGIGQISSEVPQNLSASRPQDRQFILSSKKLLLSDSGFYLCAWSPGVNTQYFGPGTRLTVL.

The chain is built from TRBV7-6 and TRBJ2-3; 7 bases match TRBD2. Losses at the gene ends were 5 bases for V and 4 bases for J; bases not matched to a gene: 12. The length of the CDR3 is 16 residues. CDR1 is SGHVS, CDR2 FNYEAQ, per germline. The CDR3 DNA sequence: TGTGCCAGCAGCCCCTGGGAGGGGAGGGCGGCAGATACGCAGTATTTT. It translates to CASSPWEGRAADTQYF.

The gene calls are TRBV7-6 and TRBJ2-2; 8 nucleotides agree with TRBD2. Germline V gene lookup returns CDR1 SGHVS and CDR2 FNYEAQ. The CDR3 extends over 16 amino acids. The V and J ends lost 5 bases and 2 bases, in that order; junction bases with no gene match: 7. The CDR3 region is CASSLSGGANTGELFF. CDR3 nucleotides: TGTGCCAGCAGCCTAAGCGGGGGTGCTAACACCGGGGAGCTGTTTTTT.

This clone was counted only a few times. This chain connects TRBV3-1 (or the pseudogene TRBV3-2) to TRBJ2-3; 11 nucleotides agree with TRBD2. Germline CDR1 LGHDT, CDR2 YNNKEL (reference sequence). The V gene end was trimmed by 1 base and the J gene end by 5 bases; junction bases not matched to a gene: 2. The CDR3 contains 15 residues. For the CDR3, the DNA is TGTGCCAGCAGCCAAGGACTAGCGGGGCAAGATACGCAGTATTTT. Protein: CASSQGLAGQDTQYF.

The chain links TRBV29-1 to TRBJ2-3; TRBD2 might be the D (5 bases). Germline assignment: CDR1 SQVTM and CDR2 ANQGSEA. The CDR3 loop spans 12 amino acids. V lost 4 bases to trimming and J lost 4 bases, with 9 bases between them. The CDR3 loop is CSVGTPADTQYF. CDR3 DNA sequence: TGCAGCGTTGGGACTCCGGCAGATACGCAGTATTTT.

This clone was counted a single time. The chain joins TRBV6-5 to TRBJ2-3, with D uncertain. Germline-derived CDR1 and CDR2 are MNHEY and SVGAGI. CDR3 length equals 16 residues. Trimming took 0 bases from V and 2 from J, leaving 12 bases between them. CDR3 region: CASSYSSRFPTDTQYF. The CDR3 DNA follows: TGTGCCAGCAGTTACTCGAGTAGATTTCCCACAGATACGCAGTATTTT.

The chain is built from TRBV5-1 and TRBJ1-1; 9 bases agree with TRBD1. Losses at the gene ends were 0 bases for V and 3 bases for J; bases not matched to a gene: 6. The CDR3 length is 16 residues. Looked up from germline, CDR1 is SGHRS and CDR2 is YFSETQ. The CDR3 is CASSLVGQGPDTEAFF. Here the CDR3 DNA reads TGCGCCAGCAGCTTGGTAGGACAGGGGCCGGACACTGAAGCTTTCTTT.

The CDR3: CAISDEGDYGYTF. The CDR3, as DNA: TGTGCCATCAGTGACGAGGGGGACTATGGCTACACCTTC. This rearrangement joins TRBV10-3 to TRBJ1-2; weak D call: TRBD1 (6 bases). Germline values: CDR1 ENHRY, CDR2 SYGVKD. V gave up 3 bases and J gave up 3 bases, with 8 bases separating them. The CDR3 covers 13 residues.

This clone was detected once. This chain links TRBV30 with TRBJ1-2, with D tentatively TRBD1 (6 bases). V shed 0 bases and J shed 8 bases, with 13 bases lying between them. The CDR3 is 13 residues long. Looked up from germline, CDR1 is GTSNPN and CDR2 is SVGIG (reference sequence). The CDR3 loop reads CAWSVLSRGGYTF. As DNA, the CDR3 is TGTGCCTGGAGTGTACTTTCCAGGGGAGGCTACACCTTC.

The V and J genes are TRBV6-4 and TRBJ2-5, with TRBD2 identical over 11 bases. Trimming at V came to 0 bases and at J to 5 bases, leaving 2 bases not matched to a gene. Germline V lookup: CDR1 MRHNA, CDR2 SNTAGT. CDR3 size: 15 residues. Here the CDR3 DNA reads TGTGCCAGCAGTGACTCTAGCGGGGGGGCCGAGACCCAGTACTTC. This sequence encodes CASSDSSGGAETQYF.